A selection of T cell receptor beta chains follows, all from one sample in a study of OX40 agonist ivuxolimab in advanced cancers. Using immunoSEQ multiplex PCR, the repertoire was profiled, and TCRdb retains in-frame clones only, with some absent. The sample lists around 14,000 clones; over 65% were seen once. Material: CD4+ or CD8+ T cells sorted from blood, obtained in a trial of the OX40 agonist ivuxolimab. The receptors come from an adult with an advanced solid tumor such as melanoma, head and neck, liver or kidney cancer. Both conserved end residues are trimmed from each CDR3. Each record gives: V gene, clone size, J gene, CDR3 protein. Where a row states a size, it is once, few, many or the class of an expanded clone; other rows omit it.

>TRBV18|-|TRBJ2-7
ASSPAGGGGYEQY
>TRBV27|-|TRBJ2-3
ASSLPGTDTQY
>TRBV29-1|-|TRBJ2-3
SVKGDGRATDTQY
>TRBV29-1|-|TRBJ2-1
SVGGLAGVTDEQF
>TRBV9|once|TRBJ2-7
ASSAGTSGSYEQY
>TRBV15|-|TRBJ2-7
ATSRTGTSYEQY
>TRBV19|-|TRBJ1-3
ASTIPPGNTIY
>TRBV7-9|once|TRBJ2-1
ASSLVGIDRDRFNEQF
>TRBV6-1|-|TRBJ2-1
ASSGGQEKQF
>TRBV7-9|-|TRBJ2-7
ASSFGLAGSYEQY
>TRBV9|few|TRBJ2-1
ASSVAGSTYNEQF
>TRBV15|-|TRBJ2-2
ATSREFRLADATGELF
>TRBV7-2|-|-
ASSLLSGPYEQY
>TRBV27|-|TRBJ2-5
ASSPITGGRETQY
>TRBV4-1|-|TRBJ2-3
ASSPPYGSSTDTQY
>TRBV4-1|few|TRBJ2-6
ASSPTVSGANVLT
>TRBV19|-|TRBJ2-7
ASSIILADSYEQY
>TRBV11-2|-|TRBJ2-1
ASSGYLAGVDNEQF
>TRBV5-1|-|TRBJ2-2
ASSLEGQDTGELF
>TRBV29-1|-|TRBJ1-2
SVESGSWGYT
>TRBV18|-|TRBJ2-5
ASSQTGGRQETQY
>TRBV11-1|-|TRBJ1-2
ASSLAEGQGIYGYT
>TRBV30|-|TRBJ1-5
AWSPKASQPQH
>TRBV15|-|TRBJ2-3
ATSRDPTSGPLHGTQY
>TRBV9|few|TRBJ2-7
ASSVDPQGSRNEQY
>TRBV7-6|once|TRBJ2-3
ASSLAGLAGSTDTQY
>TRBV21-1|once|TRBJ1-2
ASSKDRPGGYT
>TRBV5-1|-|TRBJ2-7
ASSLDGQAYEQY
>TRBV19|once|TRBJ2-6
ASSIDSSGANVLT
>TRBV19|-|TRBJ2-1
ASSIDEAGEQF
>TRBV29-1|-|TRBJ2-7
SVGQVIYEQY
>TRBV5-1|few|TRBJ2-3
ASSFDTPDTQY
>TRBV5-1|-|TRBJ2-3
ASSFTTDTQY
>TRBV2|-|TRBJ2-1
ASSHRDRGYNEQF
>TRBV27|-|TRBJ2-7
ASSLSGTPPIYEQY
>TRBV30|-|TRBJ1-1
AWSVHGAFTEAF
>TRBV28|few|TRBJ2-2
ASSHLPGELF
>TRBV11-2|few|TRBJ2-7
ASSSYSEGSYEQY